The 21 T cell receptor beta chains given below trace back to one sample, sequenced in a study of cytomegalovirus exposure and HLA in healthy donors. 60 Vbeta and 13 Jbeta primers were used in PCR. Libraries were prepared by immunoSEQ multiplex PCR; TCRdb keeps only in-frame clonotypes and omits some of them. The table records roughly 110,000 clones, about 81% of them present only once. Source material: PBMCs. The receptors were sampled from a young man in good health and CMV-seropositive.

The chain carries TRBV6-1 and TRBJ1-6, with D unresolved. The V and J ends lost 3 bases and 4 bases respectively, with 10 bases between them. The CDR3 loop spans 15 amino acids. Germline V lookup: CDR1 MNHNS, CDR2 SASEGT. The CDR3 nucleotides are TGTGCCAGCAGTGATACCCCGGGTTATAATTCACCCCTCCACTTT. Translation: CASSDTPGYNSPLHF.

The chain carries TRBV19 and TRBJ2-2; 9 bases are a match to TRBD1. With 7 bases clipped from V and 4 bases from J, the junction kept 4 bases outside the gene matches. CDR3 size: 14 residues. Germline V gene sequence: CDR1 LNHDA, CDR2 SQIVND (reference sequence). The chain's CDR3 is CASTGQGSTGELFF. The DNA of the CDR3 is TGTGCCAGTACCGGACAGGGGTCCACCGGGGAGCTGTTTTTT.

The V and J genes are TRBV6-6 and TRBJ2-7; D gene ambiguous. The V gene's germline CDR1 is MNHNY and CDR2 SVGAGI (reference sequence). Deletions cut 0 bases from V and 5 bases from J, with 11 bases between. The CDR3 extends over 14 amino acids. As DNA, the CDR3 is TGTGCCAGCAGTTACTCCACTAACACACACGAGCAGTACTTC. This gives the protein CASSYSTNTHEQYF.

The CDR3 reads CASSEGTSDSYEQYF. For the CDR3, the DNA is TGTGCCAGCAGTGAAGGGACTAGCGACTCCTACGAGCAGTACTTC. This rearrangement joins TRBV6-1 to TRBJ2-7, with TRBD2 matching over 9 bases. Germline V lookup: CDR1 MNHNS, CDR2 SASEGT. This CDR3 contains 15 residues. After removal of 1 base from V and 0 bases from J, the junction contained 1 base not matched to a gene.

This sequence joins TRBV30 and TRBJ2-5; 9 positions match TRBD1. Germline trimming cut 1 base from V and 4 bases from J; bases unmatched to any gene: 4. This CDR3 has 14 amino acids. Germline V gene lookup returns CDR1 GTSNPN and CDR2 SVGIG (reference sequence). CDR3 in amino acids: CAWSAVTGGETQYF. CDR3 sequence (DNA): TGTGCCTGGAGTGCCGTGACAGGGGGAGAGACCCAGTACTTC. The whole variable domain, remainder taken from reference TRBV30 and TRBJ2-5, is SQTIHQWPATLVQPVGSPLSLECTVEGTSNPNLYWYRQAAGRGLQLLFYSVGIGQISSEVPQNLSASRPQDRQFILSSKKLLLSDSGFYLCAWSAVTGGETQYFGPGTRLLVL.

A single count supports this clone. This sequence joins TRBV2 and TRBJ1-2, with TRBD1 identical over 7 bases. The ends lost 6 bases at V and 2 bases at J; junction bases unmatched: 15. CDR3 length equals 17 residues. Germline loops: CDR1 SNHLY, CDR2 FYNNEI. The CDR3 loop reads CASRTLLGQEKNYGYTF. The CDR3 DNA reads as TGTGCCAGCAGGACCCTCCTTGGACAGGAAAAAAACTATGGCTACACCTTC. The full variable domain, completed using reference TRBV2 and TRBJ1-2, is EPEVTQTPSHQVTQMGQEVILRCVPISNHLYFYWYRQILGQKVEFLVSFYNNEISEKSEIFDDQFSVERPDGSNFTLKIRSTKLEDSAMYFCASRTLLGQEKNYGYTFGSGTRLTVV.

Only a few counts were recorded for this clone. The CDR3 loop reads CASSAGTEVHEQYF. The DNA of the CDR3 is TGTGCCAGCAGTGCCGGGACAGAGGTACACGAGCAGTACTTC. The genes are TRBV6-1 and TRBJ2-7; 7 positions match TRBD1. V was pared by 4 bases and J by 5 bases, with 8 bases of the junction left unmatched. The CDR3 contains 14 residues. In germline, CDR1 is MNHNS, CDR2 SASEGT.

The V call is TRBV10-3, the J call TRBJ2-7, with a tentative D call TRBD2 (7 bases). V lost 8 bases to trimming and J lost 3 bases, with 14 bases between them. There are 13 residues in the CDR3. CDR1 is ENHRY, CDR2 SYGVKD, per germline. The CDR3 loop is CAIGGGGNYEQYF. The CDR3 bases are TGTGCCATCGGGGGAGGGGGAAACTACGAGCAGTACTTC.

This clone was counted between two and nine times. The chain is built from TRBV21-1 and TRBJ1-4. TRBV21-1 is listed as a pseudogene. CDR3 length: 16 residues. The CDR3 is CASSKRRGPCFEKLFF. CDR3 in DNA: TGTGCCAGCAGCAAAAGGCGAGGGCCTTGTTTTGAAAAACTGTTTTTT.

On this clone: The junction differs from germline at one of its ends, possibly a read error. This chain joins TRBV7-9 and TRBJ2-3; D is perhaps TRBD1 (6 bases). CDR1 is SEHNR, CDR2 FQNEAQ, per germline (reference sequence). The CDR3 contains 15 residues. CDR3 amino acids: CSSSPRATGTDTQYF. CDR3 nucleotides: TGTTCCAGCAGCCCCAGAGCCACAGGGACCGATACGCAGTATTTT.

The CDR3 reads CASSFSGHLLNTEAFF. CDR3 coding DNA: TGTGCCAGCAGCTTTTCGGGACACCTTCTTAACACTGAAGCTTTCTTT. The J gene is TRBJ1-1, the V gene TRBV7-9; D might be TRBD1 (6 bases). There are 16 residues in the CDR3. Germline CDR1 is SEHNR and CDR2 is FQNEAQ (reference sequence). With 3 bases removed from V and 2 bases from J, the gap between germline ends came to 16 bases. Combining the CDR3 with reference TRBV7-9 and TRBJ1-1 gives the whole variable domain DTGVSQNPRHKITKRGQNVTFRCDPISEHNRLYWYRQTLGQGPEFLTYFQNEAQLEKSRLLSDRFSAERPKGSFSTLEIQRTEQGDSAMYLCASSFSGHLLNTEAFFGQGTRLTVV.

The chain combines TRBV6-1 with TRBJ2-3; D possibly corresponds to TRBD1 (6 bases). Trimming cost V 6 bases and J 2 bases, with 15 bases left between them. CDR3 size: 15 residues. Germline V gene lookup returns CDR1 MNHNS and CDR2 SASEGT. CDR3 DNA: TGTGCCAGCAGCCGGACAGATACCGTCACAGATACGCAGTATTTT. Translation gives CASSRTDTVTDTQYF.

A single count supports this clone. The V call is TRBV29-1, the J call TRBJ1-1; 7 nucleotides align to TRBD1. The CDR3 sequence is 13 residues long. Germline V lookup: CDR1 SQVTM, CDR2 ANQGSEA. Trimming cost V 6 bases and J 0 bases; bases outside gene matches: 4. The CDR3 DNA follows: TGCAGCGTGGAGGGACAGCTGAACACTGAAGCTTTCTTT. This sequence encodes CSVEGQLNTEAFF.

The CDR3 nucleotides read TGTGCCAGCAGCCTGACAGGACCCTACGAGCAGTACTTC. The encoded protein is CASSLTGPYEQYF. This chain connects TRBV6-1 to TRBJ2-5, with D possibly TRBD1 on 6 matching bases. Matching the DNA end better, TRBJ2-7 makes the J call doubtful. In germline, CDR1 is MNHNS, CDR2 SASEGT. This CDR3 has 13 residues.

This chain links TRBV29-1 with TRBJ2-5, with D possibly matching TRBD1 (5 bases). Trimming removed 7 bases from V and 4 bases from J, with 7 bases in between. CDR1 is SQVTM and CDR2 is ANQGSEA in the germline V gene. The CDR3 loop spans 10 amino acids. The CDR3 spells CSAGRETQYF. CDR3 bases: TGCAGCGCAGGGCGAGAGACCCAGTACTTC.

This clone has a single count. V gene TRBV7-2 combines with J gene TRBJ2-5; no firm D call. Germline V CDR1 and CDR2: SGHTA, FQGNSA. This CDR3 is built from 14 residues. Between the trimmed V and J ends, which lost 2 bases and 5 bases, there was a span of 12 bases. The DNA for the CDR3 is TGTGCCAGCAGCTTACTCGGGTTATCGGAGACCCAGTACTTC. It specifies CASSLLGLSETQYF.

The J gene is TRBJ1-2, the V gene TRBV7-9; the match to TRBD1 covers 9 bases. The CDR3 is 16 residues long. The ends lost 5 bases at V and 3 bases at J; junction bases unmatched: 10. The germline V gene encodes CDR1 SEHNR and CDR2 FQNEAQ (reference sequence). This chain's CDR3 is CASSQERDRAYYGYTF. The CDR3 nucleotides read TGTGCCAGCAGCCAAGAGAGGGACAGGGCATACTATGGCTACACCTTC.

V usage is TRBV5-5 and J usage is TRBJ2-1; TRBD2 is a possible D gene (5 bases). Germline V gene sequence: CDR1 SGHKS, CDR2 YYEKEE (reference sequence). Deletions cut 7 bases from V and 6 bases from J, with 14 bases between. This CDR3 has 13 amino acids. The CDR3 is CASVRGLSNEQFF. CDR3 sequence (DNA): TGTGCCAGCGTCCGCGGACTCTCCAATGAGCAGTTCTTC. Filled out from reference TRBV5-5 and TRBJ2-1, the complete variable domain reads DAGVTQSPTHLIKTRGQQVTLRCSPISGHKSVSWYQQVLGQGPQFIFQYYEKEERGRGNFPDRFSARQFPNYSSELNVNALLLGDSALYLCASVRGLSNEQFFGPGTRLTVL.

V gene TRBV6-5 combines with J gene TRBJ1-5; no clear D. Per germline, CDR1 MNHEY and CDR2 SVGAGI. The CDR3 runs to 12 residues. Trimming pared 6 bases from V and 5 bases from J, leaving 8 bases between. The CDR3 DNA sequence: TGTGCCAGCAGAACTCGCGATCAGCCCCAGCATTTT. Encoded protein: CASRTRDQPQHF.

This clone was seen once. At one end, the junction sequence differs from germline, possibly due to a read error. The chain couples TRBV7-7 to TRBJ2-5; D remains unclear. CDR3 size: 15 residues. Germline CDR1 reads SSHAT; CDR2 reads FNYEAQ (reference sequence). CDR3 sequence: CASSRSTLLRETQYF. The CDR3, as DNA: TGTGCTAGCAGCCGTTCGACTCTTTTGAGGGAGACCCAGTACTTC.

The CDR3 sequence: CASSRGTSVAQETQYF. CDR3 bases: TGTGCCAGCAGCCGGGGGACTAGCGTGGCCCAAGAGACCCAGTACTTC. The chain recombines TRBV5-4 with TRBJ2-5, with 10 bases matching TRBD2. CDR1 is SGHNT, CDR2 YYREEE, per germline (reference sequence). J lost 1 base, V lost 4 bases, and 7 bases had no gene match. The length of the CDR3 is 16 residues.